This TCR beta chain is from a study of cytomegalovirus exposure and HLA in healthy donors. Nominally healthy donors were sampled, though unrecorded immune exposures were likely. Study findings and constraints: Analyses of presence and absence presupposed an approximately uniform sequencing depth across donors. The study found most TCR sequences rare, yet found some public TCRs in many donors. A missense DCLRE1C variant was associated with V- and J-gene trimming of TCR beta chains in a later analysis, and an independent cohort replicated the association.

60 Vbeta and 13 Jbeta primers were used in PCR. The repertoire was sequenced with immunoSEQ multiplex PCR; TCRdb's copy has only in-frame clones and lacks some. The sample yields 90,000 to 150,000 clones, over 70% seen once. The CDR3 consists of 15 residues. The V end lost 5 bases, the J end lost 1 base, and 9 bases lay between the germline ends. In germline, CDR1 is KGHSH, CDR2 LQKENI. As concerns this clone: Its antigen is unidentified.

Material for sequencing was PBMCs. The sequence came from a woman younger than 35 in good health and CMV-seronegative. The chain carries TRBV18 and TRBJ2-6; D not certain. The CDR3 DNA is TGTGCCAGCTCATCCGAACTTTCTGGGGCCAACGTCCTGACTTTC. Amino acid sequence: CASSSELSGANVLTF.